The present T cell receptor beta chain was sequenced within a study of cytomegalovirus exposure and HLA in healthy donors. The ends lost 3 bases at V and 1 base at J; junction bases unmatched: 6. The germline V gene has CDR1 SGHRS and CDR2 YFSETQ. This CDR3 region has 16 residues. On this clone itself: Its antigen is unidentified.

Study observations and caveats: It was found in a later analysis that first-cohort TCR clusters tended to co-occur in the 130 or so validation repertoires. For cytomegalovirus status, the classifier reportedly gave diagnoses with high specificity and sensitivity.

While the first cohort had 650 to 850 subjects, the donors belonged to the separate validation cohort of about 130 subjects. Clones were read by immunoSEQ multiplex PCR, and TCRdb kept only the in-frame ones, dropping some. Altogether about 200,000 clones are present, about nine tenths being singletons, with the ten largest covering 2% to 2.5%. The chain couples TRBV5-1 to TRBJ1-3, with 8 bases that match TRBD1. This sequence was found in a young woman in good health and CMV-seropositive. The sequencing sample was made of PBMCs. The CDR3 region has the DNA TGCGCCAGCAGCTCCTCCGGACAGGGTTCTGGAAACACCATATATTTT. This codes for CASSSSGQGSGNTIYF.